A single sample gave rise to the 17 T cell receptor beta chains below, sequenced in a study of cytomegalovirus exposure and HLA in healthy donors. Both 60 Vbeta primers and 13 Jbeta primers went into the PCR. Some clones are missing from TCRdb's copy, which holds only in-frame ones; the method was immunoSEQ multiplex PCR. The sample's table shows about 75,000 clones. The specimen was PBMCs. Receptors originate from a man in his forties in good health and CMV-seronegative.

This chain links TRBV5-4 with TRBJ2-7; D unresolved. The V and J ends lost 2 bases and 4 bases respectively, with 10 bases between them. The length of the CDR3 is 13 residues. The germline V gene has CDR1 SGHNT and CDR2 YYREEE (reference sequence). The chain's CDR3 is CASSFSTGYEQYF. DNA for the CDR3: TGTGCCAGCAGCTTCTCTACGGGTTACGAGCAGTACTTC. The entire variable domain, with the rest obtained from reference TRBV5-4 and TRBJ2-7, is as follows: ETGVTQSPTHLIKTRGQQVTLRCSSQSGHNTVSWYQQALGQGPQFIFQYYREEENGRGNFPPRFSGLQFPNYSSELNVNALELDDSALYLCASSFSTGYEQYFGPGTRLTVT.

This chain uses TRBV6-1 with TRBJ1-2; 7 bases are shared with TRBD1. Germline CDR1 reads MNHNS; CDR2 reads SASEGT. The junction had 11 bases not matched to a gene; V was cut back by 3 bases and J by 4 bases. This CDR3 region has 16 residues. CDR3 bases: TGTGCCAGCAGTGATCAACCGGGACAGACCCCCTATGGCTACACCTTC. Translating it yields CASSDQPGQTPYGYTF.

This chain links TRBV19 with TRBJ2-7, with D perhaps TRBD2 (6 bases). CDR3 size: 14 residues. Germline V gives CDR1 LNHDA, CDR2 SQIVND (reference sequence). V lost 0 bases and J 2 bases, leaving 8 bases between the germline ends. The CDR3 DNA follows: TGTGCCAGTAGTATAGACGGGGAGGCCTACGAGCAGTACTTC. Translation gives CASSIDGEAYEQYF.

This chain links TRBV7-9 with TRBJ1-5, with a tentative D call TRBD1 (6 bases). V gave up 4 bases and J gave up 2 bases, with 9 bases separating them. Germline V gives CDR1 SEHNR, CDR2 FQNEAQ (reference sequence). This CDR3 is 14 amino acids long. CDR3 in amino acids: CASSSSGGNQPQHF. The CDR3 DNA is TGTGCCAGCAGCTCCTCAGGGGGCAATCAGCCCCAGCATTTT.

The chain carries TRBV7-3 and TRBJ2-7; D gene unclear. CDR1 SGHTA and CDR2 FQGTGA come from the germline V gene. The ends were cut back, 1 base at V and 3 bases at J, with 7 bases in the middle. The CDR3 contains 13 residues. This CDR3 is CASSLMGSYEQYF. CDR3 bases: TGTGCCAGCAGCTTAATGGGCAGCTACGAGCAGTACTTC. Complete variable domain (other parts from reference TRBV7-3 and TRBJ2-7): GAGVSQTPSNKVTEKGKYVELRCDPISGHTALYWYRQSLGQGPEFLIYFQGTGAADDSGLPNDRFFAVRPEGSVSTLKIQRTERGDSAVYLCASSLMGSYEQYFGPGTRLTVT.

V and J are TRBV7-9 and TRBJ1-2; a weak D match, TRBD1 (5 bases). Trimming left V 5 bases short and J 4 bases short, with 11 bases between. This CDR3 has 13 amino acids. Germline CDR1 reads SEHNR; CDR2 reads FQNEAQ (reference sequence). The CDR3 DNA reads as TGTGCCAGCAGCCAGGGCAGGGTCTATGGCTACACCTTC. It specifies CASSQGRVYGYTF.

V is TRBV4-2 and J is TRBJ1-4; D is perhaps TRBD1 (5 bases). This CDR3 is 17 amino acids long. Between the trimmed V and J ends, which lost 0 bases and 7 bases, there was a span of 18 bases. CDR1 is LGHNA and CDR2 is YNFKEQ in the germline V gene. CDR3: CASSQEAGEGIGEKLFF. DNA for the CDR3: TGTGCCAGCAGCCAAGAGGCCGGGGAGGGGATTGGTGAAAAACTGTTTTTT.

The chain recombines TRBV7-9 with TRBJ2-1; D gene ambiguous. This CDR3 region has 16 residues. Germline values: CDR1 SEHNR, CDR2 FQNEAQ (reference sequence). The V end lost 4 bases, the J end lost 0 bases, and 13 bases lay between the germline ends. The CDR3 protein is CASSSFRSSSYNEQFF. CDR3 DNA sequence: TGTGCCAGCAGCTCGTTCAGGTCCAGCTCCTACAATGAGCAGTTCTTC.

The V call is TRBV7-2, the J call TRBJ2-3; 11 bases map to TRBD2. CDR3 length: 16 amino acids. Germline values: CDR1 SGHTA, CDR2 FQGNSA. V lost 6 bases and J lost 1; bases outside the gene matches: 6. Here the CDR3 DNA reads TGTGCCAGCAGTTTTAGCGGGGGGGCAGGCACAGATACGCAGTATTTT. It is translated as CASSFSGGAGTDTQYF.

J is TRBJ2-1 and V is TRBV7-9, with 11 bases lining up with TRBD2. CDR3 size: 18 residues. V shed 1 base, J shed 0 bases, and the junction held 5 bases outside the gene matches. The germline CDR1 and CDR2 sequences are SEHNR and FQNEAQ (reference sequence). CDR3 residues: CASSLVAGGESSYNEQFF. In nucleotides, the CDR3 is TGTGCCAGCAGCTTAGTAGCGGGGGGGGAAAGCTCCTACAATGAGCAGTTCTTC.

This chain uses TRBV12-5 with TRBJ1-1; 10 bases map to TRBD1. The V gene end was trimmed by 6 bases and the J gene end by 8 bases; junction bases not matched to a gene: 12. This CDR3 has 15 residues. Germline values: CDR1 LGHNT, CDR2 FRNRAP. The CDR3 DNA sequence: TGTGCTAGTGGACTCACCGGGACAGGGGTTTTGGAAGCTTTCTTT. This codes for CASGLTGTGVLEAFF. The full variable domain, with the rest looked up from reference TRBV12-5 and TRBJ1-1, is DARVTQTPRHKVTEMGQEVTMRCQPILGHNTVFWYRQTMMQGLELLAYFRNRAPLDDSGMPKDRFSAEMPDATLATLKIQPSEPRDSAVYFCASGLTGTGVLEAFFGQGTRLTVV.

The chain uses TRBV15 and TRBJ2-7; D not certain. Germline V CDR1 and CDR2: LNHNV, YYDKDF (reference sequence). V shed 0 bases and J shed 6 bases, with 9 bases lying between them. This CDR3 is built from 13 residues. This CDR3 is CATSRDLTTEQYF. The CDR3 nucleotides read TGTGCCACCAGCAGAGATTTAACTACCGAGCAGTACTTC.

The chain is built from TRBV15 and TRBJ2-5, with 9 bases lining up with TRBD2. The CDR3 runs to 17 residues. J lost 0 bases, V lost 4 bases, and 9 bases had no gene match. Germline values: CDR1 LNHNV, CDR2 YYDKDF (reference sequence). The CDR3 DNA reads TGTGCCACCAGCACGCGCGGGGGGGCAAAAGACCAAGAGACCCAGTACTTC. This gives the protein CATSTRGGAKDQETQYF.

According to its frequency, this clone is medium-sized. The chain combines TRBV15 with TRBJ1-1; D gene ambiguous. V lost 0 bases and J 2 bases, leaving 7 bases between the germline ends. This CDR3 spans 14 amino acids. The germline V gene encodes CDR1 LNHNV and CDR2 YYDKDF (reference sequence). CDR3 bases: TGTGCCACCAGCAGAGAGGCGGAAAACACTGAAGCTTTCTTT. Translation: CATSREAENTEAFF.

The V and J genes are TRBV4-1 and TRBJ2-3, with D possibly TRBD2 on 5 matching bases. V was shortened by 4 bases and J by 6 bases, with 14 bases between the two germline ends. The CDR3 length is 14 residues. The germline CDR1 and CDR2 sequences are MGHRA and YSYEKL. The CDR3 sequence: CASSPLPGMDTQYF. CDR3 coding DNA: TGCGCCAGCAGCCCACTACCGGGAATGGATACGCAGTATTTT.

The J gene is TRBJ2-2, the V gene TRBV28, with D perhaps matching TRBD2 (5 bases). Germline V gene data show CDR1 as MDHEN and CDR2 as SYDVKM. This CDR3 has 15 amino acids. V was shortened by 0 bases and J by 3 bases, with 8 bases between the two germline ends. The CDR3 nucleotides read TGTGCCAGCAGTTTATGGAGAGCGGACACCGGGGAGCTGTTTTTT. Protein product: CASSLWRADTGELFF.

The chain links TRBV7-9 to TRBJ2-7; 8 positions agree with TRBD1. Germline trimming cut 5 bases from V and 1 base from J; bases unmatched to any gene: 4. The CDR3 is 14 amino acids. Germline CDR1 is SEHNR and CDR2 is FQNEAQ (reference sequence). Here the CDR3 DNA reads TGTGCCAGCAGCCCCGACAGGGGATCCTACGAGCAGTACTTC. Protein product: CASSPDRGSYEQYF.